The 31 T cell receptor beta chains given below trace back to one sample, sequenced in a study of T-cell memory formation after mild COVID-19. A single record per CDR3 protein comes from TCRdb applying MiXCR to the 5' RACE reads. The sample has about 100,000 distinct CDR3 sequences, roughly 19% seen once. Sequenced material: PBMCs or a T cell subset sorted from them (not recorded which). These receptors were taken from a man aged 18 to 35 who had mild COVID-19 (a few samples of this study predate the infection). Cell type and time point are not known.

The chain links TRBV29-1 to TRBJ1-1; tentatively, D is TRBD1 (5 bases). Germline CDR1 reads SQVTM; CDR2 reads ANQGSEA. Trimming cost V 0 bases and J 6 bases, with 11 bases left between them. CDR3 length: 13 residues. The CDR3 DNA is TGCAGCGTTGAAGACTACAGGAGCGCTGAAGCTTTCTTT. This encodes CSVEDYRSAEAFF. Together with reference TRBV29-1 and TRBJ1-1, the CDR3 gives the full variable domain: SAVISQKPSRDICQRGTSLTIQCQVDSQVTMMFWYRQQPGQSLTLIATANQGSEATYESGFVIDKFPISRPNLTFSTLTVSNMSPEDSSIYLCSVEDYRSAEAFFGQGTRLTVV.

In this sample, this clonotype turned up many times. The chain joins TRBV7-9 to TRBJ2-3; no reliable D call. Trimming took 1 base from V and 0 from J, leaving 11 bases between them. Looked up from germline, CDR1 is SEHNR and CDR2 is FQNEAQ (reference sequence). This CDR3 spans 16 amino acids. This CDR3 is CASSLVPGQSTDTQYF. In DNA, the CDR3 is TGTGCCAGCAGCTTAGTCCCGGGTCAGAGCACAGATACGCAGTATTTT.

This clonotype was counted between two and nine times. V gene TRBV13 combines with J gene TRBJ1-1, with D possibly TRBD1 on 6 matching bases. This CDR3 contains 13 residues. V was cut by 0 bases and J by 12 bases, with 14 bases left in between. Looked up from germline, CDR1 is PRHDT and CDR2 is FYEKMQ (reference sequence). The CDR3 protein is CASSLGTGLETFF. The DNA of the CDR3 is TGTGCCAGCAGCTTAGGGACAGGCCTTGAGACTTTCTTT.

This clonotype was detected a few times. The CDR3 sequence: CASSFWGRGGKETQYF. The CDR3 DNA is TGTGCCAGCAGCTTCTGGGGGAGGGGGGGAAAAGAGACCCAGTACTTC. The chain uses TRBV7-9 and TRBJ2-5, with a weak D call TRBD2 (7 bases). Germline CDR1 is SEHNR and CDR2 is FQNEAQ (reference sequence). Between the trimmed V and J ends, which lost 3 bases and 3 bases, there was a span of 17 bases. This CDR3 is 16 amino acids long.

V usage is TRBV23-1 and J usage is TRBJ1-5; maybe TRBD1 (6 bases). TRBV23-1 is an ORF; its function is uncertain. CDR3 size: 16 residues. V lost 8 bases to trimming and J lost 3 bases, with 20 bases between them. The CDR3 DNA reads as TGCGCCAGCGGCATACAGGGATTCCCCCCCAATCAGCCCCAGCATTTT. Its translation: CASGIQGFPPNQPQHF.

This clonotype has a count of ten or more. The chain links TRBV10-3 to TRBJ2-5; D perhaps matches TRBD1 (5 bases). The CDR3 contains 15 residues. Germline CDR1 and CDR2: ENHRY and SYGVKD. V was cut by 0 bases and J by 4 bases, with 12 bases left in between. Here the CDR3 DNA reads TGTGCCATCAGTGAGTCGGGGCACCACTTAGAGACCCAGTACTTC. It encodes CAISESGHHLETQYF.

The chain couples TRBV5-1 to TRBJ2-3, with D unresolved. The CDR3 covers 16 residues. V lost 5 bases to trimming and J lost 0 bases, with 16 bases between them. Germline CDR1 and CDR2: SGHRS and YFSETQ. The CDR3 DNA reads as TGCGCCAGCAGACAAGCCCCTAGGATAAGCACAGATACGCAGTATTTT. Translated: CASRQAPRISTDTQYF.

This rearrangement joins TRBV9 to TRBJ2-2; 7 bases agree with TRBD2. CDR3 length: 17 amino acids. V lost 2 bases to trimming and J lost 2 bases; unmatched junction nucleotides: 9. The germline V gene encodes CDR1 SGDLS and CDR2 YYNGEE. CDR3 in amino acids: CASSVSPSGKNTGELFF. CDR3 in DNA: TGTGCCAGCAGCGTTTCGCCTAGCGGCAAAAACACCGGGGAGCTGTTTTTT.

This clonotype was observed many times. The chain employs TRBV5-1 and TRBJ2-7, with a weak D call TRBD1 (6 bases). Germline loops: CDR1 SGHRS, CDR2 YFSETQ. The CDR3 runs to 15 residues. V was shortened by 1 base and J by 2 bases, with 13 bases between the two germline ends. DNA of the CDR3: TGCGCCAGCAGCTTGTGGTTCAGGGGCCCCTACGAGCAGTACTTC. It translates to CASSLWFRGPYEQYF.

This clonotype has just a few counts. The rearrangement links TRBV3-1 to TRBJ2-6; D uncertain. V shed 8 bases and J shed 4 bases, with 21 bases lying between them. The CDR3 has 17 residues. Germline-derived CDR1 and CDR2 are LGHDT and YNNKEL (reference sequence). The CDR3 region is CASLKRTPGRGANVLTF. The CDR3 nucleotides are TGTGCCAGCTTAAAACGGACCCCTGGAAGGGGGGCCAACGTCCTGACTTTC.

This clonotype has a handful of counts. The chain has TRBV4-3 and TRBJ1-3; D gene unclear. Looked up from germline, CDR1 is LGHNA and CDR2 is YSLEER. The CDR3 spans 15 residues. The germline V and J ends were trimmed by 4 bases and 2 bases, with 12 bases remaining between them. CDR3 sequence (DNA): TGCGCCAGCAGCCTCTCCCCCGGCACTGGAAACACCATATATTTT. Translating it yields CASSLSPGTGNTIYF.

This clonotype showed up many times. The chain uses TRBV10-3 and TRBJ2-3; D is possibly TRBD2 (6 bases). V dropped 0 bases and J dropped 3 bases, with 7 bases sitting between them. CDR1 ENHRY and CDR2 SYGVKD come from the germline V gene. CDR3 length: 14 amino acids. CDR3 sequence reads: CAISESGGTDTQYF. DNA for the CDR3: TGTGCCATCAGTGAGTCCGGGGGAACAGATACGCAGTATTTT.

This rearrangement joins TRBV20-1 to TRBJ2-3; D tentatively fits TRBD1 or TRBD2 (5 bases each). The V gene's germline CDR1 is DFQATT and CDR2 SNEGSKA (reference sequence). V was pared by 6 bases and J by 6 bases, with 19 bases between. The CDR3 extends over 14 amino acids. The CDR3 region is CSARQLAGMDTQYF. Here the CDR3 DNA reads TGCAGTGCCCGACAGCTAGCAGGGATGGATACGCAGTATTTT.

The J gene is TRBJ2-2, the V gene TRBV5-1; the match to TRBD2 covers 8 bases. This CDR3 region has 16 residues. Trimming removed 4 bases from V and 7 bases from J; junction bases left unmatched: 12. CDR1 is SGHRS and CDR2 is YFSETQ in the germline V gene. CDR3 amino acids: CASSPTPGGAIGELFF. The CDR3 DNA reads as TGCGCCAGCAGCCCCACCCCCGGGGGGGCCATCGGGGAGCTGTTTTTT.

This clonotype was detected a few times. V usage is TRBV7-2 and J usage is TRBJ1-6; 7 nucleotides line up with TRBD1. Germline V gene lookup returns CDR1 SGHTA and CDR2 FQGNSA. The CDR3 loop spans 16 amino acids. V shed 2 bases, J shed 9 bases, and the junction held 10 bases outside the gene matches. The CDR3: CASSLTQSGGASPLHF. The CDR3 DNA reads as TGTGCCAGCAGCTTAACCCAGTCAGGGGGGGCTTCACCCCTCCACTTT. The whole variable domain, remainder taken from reference TRBV7-2 and TRBJ1-6, is GAGVSQSPSNKVTEKGKDVELRCDPISGHTALYWYRQSLGQGLEFLIYFQGNSAPDKSGLPSDRFSAERTGGSVSTLTIQRTQQEDSAVYLCASSLTQSGGASPLHFGNGTRLTVT.

This chain links TRBV5-1 with TRBJ2-3; no clear D gene. CDR1 is SGHRS, CDR2 YFSETQ, per germline. The CDR3 consists of 15 residues. Trimming cost V 4 bases and J 1 base, with 13 bases left between them. The CDR3 sequence: CASSPSLYGTDTQYF. In nucleotides, the CDR3 is TGCGCCAGCAGCCCGAGTCTGTATGGCACAGATACGCAGTATTTT.

This clonotype was detected a few times. The chain links TRBV11-2 to TRBJ2-7; D call uncertain. Germline V gene lookup returns CDR1 SGHAT and CDR2 FQNNGV. The CDR3 covers 12 residues. V shed 2 bases and J shed 6 bases, with 8 bases lying between them. The CDR3 region is CASSLYPPEQYV. The CDR3, as DNA: TGTGCCAGCAGCTTATACCCTCCCGAGCAGTACGTC.

V gene TRBV20-1 combines with J gene TRBJ2-1; D remains ambiguous. This CDR3 contains 12 residues. The germline CDR1 and CDR2 sequences are DFQATT and SNEGSKA (reference sequence). Trimming took 2 bases from V and 4 from J, leaving 6 bases between them. The CDR3 protein is CSARWVYNEQFF. The CDR3 DNA sequence: TGCAGTGCTAGATGGGTTTACAATGAGCAGTTCTTC.

This clonotype was observed a few times. The chain has TRBV11-3 and TRBJ1-1, with a possible D match to TRBD1 (6 bases). Germline lookup yields CDR1 SGHNT and CDR2 YENEEA. The CDR3 consists of 12 residues. V lost 6 bases and J lost 11, with 16 bases in between. Here the CDR3 DNA reads TGTGCCAGCAGTCGGGACATTAGGCGGGCTTTCTTT. It specifies CASSRDIRRAFF.

The rearrangement links TRBV9 to TRBJ2-3; D may be TRBD1 (6 bases). The CDR3 loop spans 13 amino acids. Germline loops: CDR1 SGDLS, CDR2 YYNGEE. The ends were cut back, 4 bases at V and 2 bases at J, with 8 bases in the middle. The CDR3 protein is CASSPGVTDTQYF. The CDR3, as DNA: TGTGCCAGCAGCCCAGGGGTCACAGATACGCAGTATTTT.

V usage is TRBV20-1 and J usage is TRBJ2-7, with unresolved D. The CDR3 length is 11 residues. Germline V gives CDR1 DFQATT, CDR2 SNEGSKA (reference sequence). V gave up 3 bases and J gave up 5 bases, with 8 bases separating them. The CDR3, as DNA: TGCAGTGCTAGGGGATTAAACGAGCAGTACGTC. This sequence encodes CSARGLNEQYV.

CDR3 in DNA: TGTGCCAGCAGTTCGTCAGGGGATCACGAGCAGTACTTC. Translated, it gives CASSSSGDHEQYF. The chain joins TRBV27 to TRBJ2-7; the D gene is possibly TRBD1 (6 bases). CDR1 and CDR2 (germline): MNHEY, SMNVEV (reference sequence). V lost 4 bases, J lost 5 bases, and 12 bases lay in between. The CDR3 spans 13 residues.

The chain recombines TRBV4-1 with TRBJ2-3, with D unclear. This CDR3 comprises 13 residues. The germline V and J ends were trimmed by 3 bases and 4 bases, with 8 bases remaining between them. Germline values: CDR1 MGHRA, CDR2 YSYEKL. The CDR3 bases are TGCGCCAGCAGCCATCCTTTCGCAGATACGCAGTATTTT. Its protein is CASSHPFADTQYF.

V usage is TRBV12-3 or TRBV12-4 and J usage is TRBJ1-3; D call uncertain. V was cut by 2 bases and J by 1 base, with 9 bases left in between. The CDR3 has 15 amino acids. The CDR3 loop is CASSLLGISGNTIYF. CDR3 nucleotide sequence: TGTGCCAGCAGTTTATTGGGTATTTCTGGAAACACCATATATTTT.

This rearrangement joins TRBV5-1 to TRBJ2-1; no definite D call. Per germline, CDR1 SGHRS and CDR2 YFSETQ. Trimming took 0 bases from V and 7 from J, leaving 17 bases between them. The CDR3 covers 16 residues. The CDR3 sequence: CASSLAFGRPDNEQFF. DNA for the CDR3: TGCGCCAGCAGCTTGGCATTCGGACGACCCGATAATGAGCAGTTCTTC. Supplemented by reference TRBV5-1 and TRBJ2-1, the full variable domain reads KAGVTQTPRYLIKTRGQQVTLSCSPISGHRSVSWYQQTPGQGLQFLFEYFSETQRNKGNFPGRFSGRQFSNSRSEMNVSTLELGDSALYLCASSLAFGRPDNEQFFGPGTRLTVL.

This clonotype was seen only a few times. This sequence joins TRBV6-1 and TRBJ2-5, with a tentative D call TRBD1 (6 bases). Germline V gene data show CDR1 as MNHNS and CDR2 as SASEGT. Trimming removed 4 bases at V and 2 bases at J, with 11 bases between. The CDR3 is 14 residues long. CDR3 protein: CASSVDSQQETQYF. Written as DNA, the CDR3 is TGTGCCAGCAGTGTGGACAGCCAACAAGAGACCCAGTACTTC.

V gene TRBV4-3 combines with J gene TRBJ2-2, with TRBD1 as a possible D gene (5 bases). The CDR3 has 19 residues. V lost 0 bases, J lost 3 bases, and 20 bases lay in between. Germline CDR1 is LGHNA and CDR2 is YSLEER. CDR3: CASSQDSPWSGSYTGELFF. CDR3 in DNA: TGCGCCAGCAGCCAAGATTCCCCATGGTCAGGGTCTTACACCGGGGAGCTGTTTTTT.

The chain joins TRBV5-6 to TRBJ1-5; 8 bases are shared with TRBD1. The V segment lost 4 bases and the J segment 5 bases; nucleotides outside the gene matches: 5. The CDR3 has 14 amino acids. Per germline, CDR1 SGHDT and CDR2 YYEEEE. The CDR3 coding sequence is TGTGCCAGCAGCGGACAGGGAAGTTATCAGCCCCAGCATTTT. Translating it yields CASSGQGSYQPQHF.

This clonotype was counted only a few times. This chain connects TRBV7-2 to TRBJ2-2; 7 bases line up with TRBD2. The V gene's germline CDR1 is SGHTA and CDR2 FQGNSA. The V and J ends lost 3 bases and 2 bases, in that order; junction bases with no gene match: 6. CDR3 size: 16 residues. CDR3 protein: CASSFSLAVNTGELFF. CDR3 bases: TGTGCCAGCAGCTTCAGTCTAGCGGTAAACACCGGGGAGCTGTTTTTT.

J is TRBJ2-7 and V is TRBV20-1; D is perhaps TRBD1 or TRBD2 (6 bases each). From germline, CDR1 is DFQATT and CDR2 SNEGSKA (reference sequence). There are 14 residues in the CDR3. The V end lost 6 bases, the J end lost 4 bases, and 19 bases lay between the germline ends. The CDR3 nucleotides are TGCAGTGCACTGAATCCGGGGGCGAGGTACGAGCAGTACTTC. Encoded protein: CSALNPGARYEQYF.

This sequence joins TRBV6-5 and TRBJ2-2; 8 positions agree with TRBD1. The CDR3 has 15 residues. Germline lookup yields CDR1 MNHEY and CDR2 SVGAGI. Losses at the gene ends were 6 bases for V and 6 bases for J; bases not matched to a gene: 9. CDR3 bases: TGTGCCAGCAGACGGGACAGGATCGACTCCGGGGAGCTGTTTTTT. Protein product: CASRRDRIDSGELFF.